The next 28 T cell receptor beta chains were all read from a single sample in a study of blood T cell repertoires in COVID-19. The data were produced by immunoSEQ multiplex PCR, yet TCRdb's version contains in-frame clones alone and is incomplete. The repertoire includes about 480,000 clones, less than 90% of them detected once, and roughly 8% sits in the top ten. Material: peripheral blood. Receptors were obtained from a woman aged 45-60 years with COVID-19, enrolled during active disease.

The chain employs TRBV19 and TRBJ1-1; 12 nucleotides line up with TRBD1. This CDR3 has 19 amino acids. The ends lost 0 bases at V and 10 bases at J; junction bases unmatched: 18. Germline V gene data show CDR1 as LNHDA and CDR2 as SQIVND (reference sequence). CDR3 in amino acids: CASSIDVRPWDRGRGGAFF. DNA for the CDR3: TGTGCCAGTAGTATAGATGTAAGGCCCTGGGACAGGGGGCGCGGAGGAGCTTTCTTT.

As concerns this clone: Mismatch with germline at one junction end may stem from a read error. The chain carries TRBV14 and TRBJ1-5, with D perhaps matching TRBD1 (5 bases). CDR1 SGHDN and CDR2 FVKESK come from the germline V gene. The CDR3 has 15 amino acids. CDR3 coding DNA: TGCCGACAATCCGGCAGGGATGGTCGCAATCAGCCCCAGCATTTT. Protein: CRQSGRDGRNQPQHF.

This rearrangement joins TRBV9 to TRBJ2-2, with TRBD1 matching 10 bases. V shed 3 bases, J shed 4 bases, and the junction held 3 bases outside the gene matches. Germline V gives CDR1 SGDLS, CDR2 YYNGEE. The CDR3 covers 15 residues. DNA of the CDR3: TGTGCCAGCAGCGACGGGACAGGGGTCACCGGGGAGCTGTTTTTT. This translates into CASSDGTGVTGELFF.

CDR3 region: CASSIRGGADTQYF. CDR3 sequence (DNA): TGTGCCAGTAGTATACGGGGGGGCGCAGATACGCAGTATTTT. The J gene is TRBJ2-3, the V gene TRBV19; 8 bases agree with TRBD2. CDR3 length equals 14 residues. CDR1 is LNHDA and CDR2 is SQIVND in the germline V gene (reference sequence). Trimming at V came to 2 bases and at J to 4 bases, leaving 2 bases not matched to a gene.

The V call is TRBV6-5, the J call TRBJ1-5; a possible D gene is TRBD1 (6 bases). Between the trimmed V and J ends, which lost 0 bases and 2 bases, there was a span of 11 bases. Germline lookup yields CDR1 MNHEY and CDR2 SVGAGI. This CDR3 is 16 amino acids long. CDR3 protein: CASSYSTSGGNQPQHF. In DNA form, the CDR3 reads TGTGCCAGCAGTTACTCGACCTCAGGGGGCAATCAGCCCCAGCATTTT.

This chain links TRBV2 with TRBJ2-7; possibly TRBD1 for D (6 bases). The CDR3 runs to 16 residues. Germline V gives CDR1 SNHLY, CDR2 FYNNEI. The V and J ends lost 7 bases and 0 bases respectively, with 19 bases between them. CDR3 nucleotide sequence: TGTGCCAGCACCGTGGAACAGGGTTCTAGCTCCTACGAGCAGTACTTC. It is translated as CASTVEQGSSSYEQYF.

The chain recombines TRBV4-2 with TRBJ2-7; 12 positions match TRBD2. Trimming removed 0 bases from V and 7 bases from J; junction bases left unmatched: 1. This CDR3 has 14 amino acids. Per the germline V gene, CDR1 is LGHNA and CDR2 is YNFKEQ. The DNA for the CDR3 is TGTGCCAGCAGCCAAGAACTAGCGGGGGGAGAGCAGTACTTC. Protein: CASSQELAGGEQYF.

CDR3 region: CASSRPQTLQETQYF. As DNA, the CDR3 is TGTGCCAGCAGTCGCCCACAGACACTCCAAGAGACCCAGTACTTC. J is TRBJ2-5 and V is TRBV6-5; D gene ambiguous. The V end lost 5 bases, the J end lost 1 base, and 14 bases lay between the germline ends. The germline gives CDR1 MNHEY, CDR2 SVGAGI. The CDR3 extends over 15 amino acids.

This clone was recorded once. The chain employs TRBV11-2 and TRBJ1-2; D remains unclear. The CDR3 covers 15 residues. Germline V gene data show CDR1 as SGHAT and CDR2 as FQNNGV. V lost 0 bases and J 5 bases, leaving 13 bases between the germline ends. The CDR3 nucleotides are TGTGCCAGCAGCTTAGATTTGGCCGTCCGATATGGCTACACCTTC. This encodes CASSLDLAVRYGYTF.

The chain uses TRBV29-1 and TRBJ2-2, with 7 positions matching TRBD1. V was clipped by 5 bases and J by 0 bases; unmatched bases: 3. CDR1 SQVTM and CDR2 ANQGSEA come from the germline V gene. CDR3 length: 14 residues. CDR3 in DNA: TGCAGCGTTACGGGACAGCCGAACACCGGGGAGCTGTTTTTT. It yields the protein CSVTGQPNTGELFF.

Here the CDR3 DNA reads TGTGCCAGCAGCCATGACGGGCGGGGGAAATCCTACGAGCAGTACTTC. Its protein product is CASSHDGRGKSYEQYF. J is TRBJ2-7 and V is TRBV3-1 (or the pseudogene TRBV3-2); the match to TRBD2 covers 7 bases. Trimming at V came to 3 bases and at J to 1 base, leaving 9 bases not matched to a gene. The CDR3 contains 16 residues. Germline assignment: CDR1 LGHDT and CDR2 YNNKEL (reference sequence).

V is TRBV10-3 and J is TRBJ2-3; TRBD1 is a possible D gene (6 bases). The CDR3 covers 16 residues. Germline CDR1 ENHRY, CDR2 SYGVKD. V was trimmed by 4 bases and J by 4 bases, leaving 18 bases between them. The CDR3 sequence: CAISGQDSAKADTQYF. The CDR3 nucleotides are TGTGCCATCAGTGGCCAGGACAGCGCCAAGGCAGATACGCAGTATTTT.

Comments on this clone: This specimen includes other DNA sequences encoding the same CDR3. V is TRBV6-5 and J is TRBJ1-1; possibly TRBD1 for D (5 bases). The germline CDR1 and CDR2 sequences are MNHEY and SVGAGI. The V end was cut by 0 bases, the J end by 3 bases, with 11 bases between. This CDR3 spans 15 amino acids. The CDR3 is CASSYSPGRDTEAFF. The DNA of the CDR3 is TGTGCCAGCAGTTACTCGCCAGGGAGGGACACTGAAGCTTTCTTT.

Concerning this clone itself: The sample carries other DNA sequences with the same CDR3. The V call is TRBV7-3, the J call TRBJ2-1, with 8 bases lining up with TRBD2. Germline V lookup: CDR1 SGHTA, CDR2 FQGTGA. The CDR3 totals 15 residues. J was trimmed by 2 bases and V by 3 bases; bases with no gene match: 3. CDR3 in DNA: TGTGCCAGCAGCTTGGCCGGGGGGGCCTACAATGAGCAGTTCTTC. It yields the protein CASSLAGGAYNEQFF.

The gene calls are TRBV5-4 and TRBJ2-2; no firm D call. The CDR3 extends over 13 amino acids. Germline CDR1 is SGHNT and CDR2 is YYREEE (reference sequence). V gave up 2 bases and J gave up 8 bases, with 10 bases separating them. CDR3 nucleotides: TGTGCCAGCAGCTTCGACTCGCCGGGGGAGCTGTTTTTT. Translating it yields CASSFDSPGELFF. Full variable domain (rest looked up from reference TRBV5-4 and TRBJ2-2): ETGVTQSPTHLIKTRGQQVTLRCSSQSGHNTVSWYQQALGQGPQFIFQYYREEENGRGNFPPRFSGLQFPNYSSELNVNALELDDSALYLCASSFDSPGELFFGEGSRLTVL.

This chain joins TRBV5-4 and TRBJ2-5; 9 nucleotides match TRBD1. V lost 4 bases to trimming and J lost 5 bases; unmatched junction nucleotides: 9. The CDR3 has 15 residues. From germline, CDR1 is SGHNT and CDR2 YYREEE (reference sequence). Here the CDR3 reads CASSPRGTGKETQYF. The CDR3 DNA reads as TGTGCCAGCAGCCCGCGGGGGACAGGGAAGGAGACCCAGTACTTC.

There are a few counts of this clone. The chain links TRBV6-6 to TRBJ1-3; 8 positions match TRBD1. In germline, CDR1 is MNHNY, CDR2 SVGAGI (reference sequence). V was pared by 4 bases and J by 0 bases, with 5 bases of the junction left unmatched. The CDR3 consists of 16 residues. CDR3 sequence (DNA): TGTGCCAGCAGTTTGACAGGGGCCTCCTCTGGAAACACCATATATTTT. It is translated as CASSLTGASSGNTIYF.

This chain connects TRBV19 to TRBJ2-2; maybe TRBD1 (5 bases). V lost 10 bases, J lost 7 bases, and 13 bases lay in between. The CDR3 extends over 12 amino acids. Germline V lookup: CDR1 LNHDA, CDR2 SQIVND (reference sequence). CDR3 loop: CAIHSRGGELFF. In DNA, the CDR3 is TGTGCCATCCACAGTAGGGGCGGGGAGCTGTTTTTT. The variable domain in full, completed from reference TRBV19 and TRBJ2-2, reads DGGITQSPKYLFRKEGQNVTLSCEQNLNHDAMYWYRQDPGQGLRLIYYSQIVNDFQKGDIAEGYSVSREKKESFPLTVTSAQKNPTAFYLCAIHSRGGELFFGEGSRLTVL.

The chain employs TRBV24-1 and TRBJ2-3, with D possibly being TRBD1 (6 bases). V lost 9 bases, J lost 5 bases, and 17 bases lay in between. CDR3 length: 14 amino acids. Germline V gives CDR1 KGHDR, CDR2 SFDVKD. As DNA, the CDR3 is TGTGCCACCGCCTCACAGCGAGGGGGAGATACGCAGTATTTT. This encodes CATASQRGGDTQYF.

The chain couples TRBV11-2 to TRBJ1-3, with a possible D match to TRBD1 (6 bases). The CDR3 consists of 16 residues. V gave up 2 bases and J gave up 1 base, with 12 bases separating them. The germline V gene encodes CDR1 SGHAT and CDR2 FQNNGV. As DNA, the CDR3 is TGTGCCAGCAGCTTAACAGGGCCAGGTTCTGGAAACACCATATATTTT. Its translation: CASSLTGPGSGNTIYF.

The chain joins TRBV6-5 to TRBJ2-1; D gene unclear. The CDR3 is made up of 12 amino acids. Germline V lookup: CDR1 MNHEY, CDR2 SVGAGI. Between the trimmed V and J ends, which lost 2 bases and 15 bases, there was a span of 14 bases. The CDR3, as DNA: TGTGCCAGCAGTTACGACCGTAGCTCACTGTTCTTC. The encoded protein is CASSYDRSSLFF.

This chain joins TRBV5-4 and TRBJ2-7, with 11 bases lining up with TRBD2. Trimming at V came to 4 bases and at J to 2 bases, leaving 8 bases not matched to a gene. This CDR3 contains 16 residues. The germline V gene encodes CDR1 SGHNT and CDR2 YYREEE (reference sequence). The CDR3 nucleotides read TGTGCCAGCAGCACACGGACTAGCGGGTCCACCTACGAGCAGTACTTC. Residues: CASSTRTSGSTYEQYF.

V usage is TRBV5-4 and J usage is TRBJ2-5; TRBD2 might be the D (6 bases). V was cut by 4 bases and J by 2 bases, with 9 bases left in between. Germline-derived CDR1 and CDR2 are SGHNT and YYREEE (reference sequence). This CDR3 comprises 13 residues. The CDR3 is CASSLAPQETQYF. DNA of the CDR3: TGTGCCAGCAGCCTAGCGCCTCAAGAGACCCAGTACTTC.

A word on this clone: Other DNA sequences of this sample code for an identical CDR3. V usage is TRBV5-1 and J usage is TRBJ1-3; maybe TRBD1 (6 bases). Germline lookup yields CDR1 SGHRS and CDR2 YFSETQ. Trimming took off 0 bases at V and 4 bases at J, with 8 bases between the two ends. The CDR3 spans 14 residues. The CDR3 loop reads CASSLAQGGNTIYF. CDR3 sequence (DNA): TGCGCCAGCAGCTTGGCACAGGGCGGAAACACCATATATTTT.

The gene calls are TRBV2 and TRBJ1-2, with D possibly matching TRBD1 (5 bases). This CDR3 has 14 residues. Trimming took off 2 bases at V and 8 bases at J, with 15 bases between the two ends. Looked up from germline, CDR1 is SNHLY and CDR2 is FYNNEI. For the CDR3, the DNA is TGTGCCAGCAGTGAATCTACAGGAAATCGGGGCTACACCTTC. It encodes CASSESTGNRGYTF.

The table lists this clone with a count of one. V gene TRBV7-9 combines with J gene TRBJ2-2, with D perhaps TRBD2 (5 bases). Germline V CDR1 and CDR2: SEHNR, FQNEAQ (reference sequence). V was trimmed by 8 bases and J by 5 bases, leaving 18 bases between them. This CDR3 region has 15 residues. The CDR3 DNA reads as TGTGCCAGCCCCGGGGTTGCGCTGTCTACCGGGGAGCTGTTTTTT. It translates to CASPGVALSTGELFF.

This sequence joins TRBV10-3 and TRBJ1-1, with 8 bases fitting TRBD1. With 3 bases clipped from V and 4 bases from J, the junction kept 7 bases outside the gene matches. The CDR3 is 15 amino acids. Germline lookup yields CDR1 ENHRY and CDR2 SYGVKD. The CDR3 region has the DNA TGTGCCATCAGTGAACTACAGGGGGTGGTCACTGAAGCTTTCTTT. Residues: CAISELQGVVTEAFF.

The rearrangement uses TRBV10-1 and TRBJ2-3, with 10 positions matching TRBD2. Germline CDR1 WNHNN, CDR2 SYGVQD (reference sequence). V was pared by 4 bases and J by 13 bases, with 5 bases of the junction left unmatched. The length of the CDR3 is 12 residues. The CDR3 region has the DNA TGCGCCAGCAGTGCAGCGGGGGGGCTAGAGTATTTT. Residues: CASSAAGGLEYF.